Sequencing of this T cell receptor beta chain was carried out in a study of identical twins. Each cDNA held unique molecular identifiers, and template switching gave it a universal primer site. MiXCR was run by TCRdb on the 5' RACE reads, yielding one entry per CDR3 protein. In the table there are around 1.7 million distinct CDR3 sequences, about 32% of which are singletons. Only a few counts were recorded for this clonotype. The V end was cut by 1 base, the J end by 5 bases, with 11 bases between. Germline CDR1 and CDR2: LNHDA and SQIVND (reference sequence). This CDR3 has 14 residues. This clonotype was sampled from a newborn girl in good health. The rearrangement links TRBV19 to TRBJ1-1, with a possible D match to TRBD1 (6 bases). Sequenced: cord blood. This CDR3 reads CASSIGQGMTEAFF. CDR3 DNA: TGTGCCAGTAGTATAGGCCAGGGGATGACTGAAGCTTTCTTT.